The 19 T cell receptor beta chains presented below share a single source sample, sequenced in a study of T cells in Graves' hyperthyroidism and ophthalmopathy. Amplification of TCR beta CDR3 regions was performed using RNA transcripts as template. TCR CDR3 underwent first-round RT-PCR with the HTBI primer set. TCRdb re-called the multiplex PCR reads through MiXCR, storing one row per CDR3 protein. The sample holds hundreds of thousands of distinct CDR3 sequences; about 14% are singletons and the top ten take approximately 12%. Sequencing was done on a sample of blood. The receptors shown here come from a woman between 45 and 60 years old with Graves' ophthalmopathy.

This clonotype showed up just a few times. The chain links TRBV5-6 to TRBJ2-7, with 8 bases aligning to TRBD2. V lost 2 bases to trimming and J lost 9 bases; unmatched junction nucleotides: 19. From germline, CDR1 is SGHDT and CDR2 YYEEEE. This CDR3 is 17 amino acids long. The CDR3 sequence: CASSFRAGTLAGGGQYF. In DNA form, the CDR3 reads TGTGCCAGCAGCTTCAGGGCCGGGACCCTAGCCGGGGGGGGGCAGTACTTC.

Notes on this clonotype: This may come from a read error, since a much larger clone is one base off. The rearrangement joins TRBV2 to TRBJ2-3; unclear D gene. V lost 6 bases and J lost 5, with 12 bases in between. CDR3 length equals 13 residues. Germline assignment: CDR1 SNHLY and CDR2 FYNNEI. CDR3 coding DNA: TGTGCCAGCAGCAAGCGTTGGGGAGATACGCAGTATTTT. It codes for CASSKRWGDTQYF.

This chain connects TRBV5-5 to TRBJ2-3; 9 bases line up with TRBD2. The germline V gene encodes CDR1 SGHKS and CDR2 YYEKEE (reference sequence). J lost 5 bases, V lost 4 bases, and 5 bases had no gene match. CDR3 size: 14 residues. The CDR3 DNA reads TGTGCCAGCAGCCGTAGCGGGAGACTAGATACGCAGTATTTT. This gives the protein CASSRSGRLDTQYF. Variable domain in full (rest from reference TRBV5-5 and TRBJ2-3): DAGVTQSPTHLIKTRGQQVTLRCSPISGHKSVSWYQQVLGQGPQFIFQYYEKEERGRGNFPDRFSARQFPNYSSELNVNALLLGDSALYLCASSRSGRLDTQYFGPGTRLTVL.

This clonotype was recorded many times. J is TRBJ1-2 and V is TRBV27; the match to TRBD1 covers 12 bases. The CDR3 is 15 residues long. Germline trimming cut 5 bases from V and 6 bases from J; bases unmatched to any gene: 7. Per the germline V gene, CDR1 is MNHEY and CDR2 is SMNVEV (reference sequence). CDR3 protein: CASSAGTGGADGYTF. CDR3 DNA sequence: TGTGCCAGCAGTGCGGGGACAGGGGGCGCCGATGGCTACACCTTC.

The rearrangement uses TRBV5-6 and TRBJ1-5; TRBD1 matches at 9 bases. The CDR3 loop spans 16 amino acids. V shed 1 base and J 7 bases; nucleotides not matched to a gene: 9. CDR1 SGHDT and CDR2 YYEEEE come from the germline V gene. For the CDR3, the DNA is TGTGCCAGCAGCTTGAGGTGGACAGGGGCAACCCAGCCCCAGCATTTT. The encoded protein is CASSLRWTGATQPQHF.

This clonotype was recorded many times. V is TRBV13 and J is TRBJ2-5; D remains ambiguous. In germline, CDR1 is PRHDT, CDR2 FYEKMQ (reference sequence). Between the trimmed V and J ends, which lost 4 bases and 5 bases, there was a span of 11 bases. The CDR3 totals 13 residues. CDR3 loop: CASSSSLRETQYF. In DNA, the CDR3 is TGTGCCAGCAGCTCCTCCCTCCGGGAGACCCAGTACTTC.

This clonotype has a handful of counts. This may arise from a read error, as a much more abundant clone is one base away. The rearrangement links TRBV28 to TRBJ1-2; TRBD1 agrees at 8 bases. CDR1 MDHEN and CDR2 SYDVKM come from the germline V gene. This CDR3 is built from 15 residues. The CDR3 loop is CACSYPGQDFDGYTF. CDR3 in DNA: TGTGCCTGCAGTTACCCGGGACAGGACTTTGATGGCTACACCTTC.

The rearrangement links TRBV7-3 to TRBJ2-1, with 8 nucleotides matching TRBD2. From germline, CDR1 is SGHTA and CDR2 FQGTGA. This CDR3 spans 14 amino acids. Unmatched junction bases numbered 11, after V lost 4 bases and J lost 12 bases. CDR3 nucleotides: TGTGCCAGCAGCTCCGGGAGTAGCGGGACCAGGCAGTTCTTC. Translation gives CASSSGSSGTRQFF.

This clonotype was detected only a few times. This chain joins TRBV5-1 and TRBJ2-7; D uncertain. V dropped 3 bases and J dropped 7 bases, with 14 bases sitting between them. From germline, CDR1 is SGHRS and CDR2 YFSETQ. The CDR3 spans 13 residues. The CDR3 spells CASSSAGVGEQYF. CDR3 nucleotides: TGCGCCAGCAGCTCTGCTGGGGTTGGGGAGCAGTACTTC. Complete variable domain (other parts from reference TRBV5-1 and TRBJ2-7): KAGVTQTPRYLIKTRGQQVTLSCSPISGHRSVSWYQQTPGQGLQFLFEYFSETQRNKGNFPGRFSGRQFSNSRSEMNVSTLELGDSALYLCASSSAGVGEQYFGPGTRLTVT.

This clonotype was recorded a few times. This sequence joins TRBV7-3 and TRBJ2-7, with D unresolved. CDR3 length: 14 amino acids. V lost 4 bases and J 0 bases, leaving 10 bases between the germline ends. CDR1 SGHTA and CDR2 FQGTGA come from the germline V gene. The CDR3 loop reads CASSSPSDSYEQYF. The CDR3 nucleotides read TGTGCCAGCAGCTCCCCCTCGGACTCCTACGAGCAGTACTTC.

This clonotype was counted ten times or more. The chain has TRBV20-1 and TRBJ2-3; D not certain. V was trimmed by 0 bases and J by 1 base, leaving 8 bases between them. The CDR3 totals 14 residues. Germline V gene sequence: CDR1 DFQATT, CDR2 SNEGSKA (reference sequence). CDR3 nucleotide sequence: TGCAGTGCTAGAGAAGGACGGGGCACAGATACGCAGTATTTT. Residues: CSAREGRGTDTQYF.

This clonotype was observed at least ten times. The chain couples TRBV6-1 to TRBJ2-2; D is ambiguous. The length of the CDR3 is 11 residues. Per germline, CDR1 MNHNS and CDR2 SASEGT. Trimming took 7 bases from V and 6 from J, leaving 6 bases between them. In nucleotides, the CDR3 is TGTGCCAGCATAGGCGCCGGGGAGCTGTTTTTT. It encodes CASIGAGELFF.

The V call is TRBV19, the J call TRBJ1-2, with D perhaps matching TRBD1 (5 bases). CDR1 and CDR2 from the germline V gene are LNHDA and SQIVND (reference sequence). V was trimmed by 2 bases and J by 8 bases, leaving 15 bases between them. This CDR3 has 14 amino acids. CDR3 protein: CASSIPGRRRGYTF. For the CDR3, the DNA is TGTGCCAGTAGTATACCGGGACGCCGAAGGGGCTACACCTTC. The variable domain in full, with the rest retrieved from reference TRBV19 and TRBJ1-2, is DGGITQSPKYLFRKEGQNVTLSCEQNLNHDAMYWYRQDPGQGLRLIYYSQIVNDFQKGDIAEGYSVSREKKESFPLTVTSAQKNPTAFYLCASSIPGRRRGYTFGSGTRLTVV.

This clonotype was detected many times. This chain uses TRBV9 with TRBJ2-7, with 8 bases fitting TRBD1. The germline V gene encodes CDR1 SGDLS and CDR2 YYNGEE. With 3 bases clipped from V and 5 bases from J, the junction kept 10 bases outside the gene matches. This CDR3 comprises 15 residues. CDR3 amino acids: CASSGPGTGDHEQYF. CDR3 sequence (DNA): TGTGCCAGCAGCGGCCCCGGGACAGGTGATCACGAGCAGTACTTC.

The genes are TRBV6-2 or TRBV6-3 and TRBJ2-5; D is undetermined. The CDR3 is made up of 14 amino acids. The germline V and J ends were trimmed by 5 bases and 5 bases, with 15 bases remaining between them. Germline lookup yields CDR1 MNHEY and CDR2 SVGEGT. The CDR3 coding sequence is TGTGCCAGCAGTCCAACCATTGGGGTGGAGACCCAGTACTTC. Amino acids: CASSPTIGVETQYF.

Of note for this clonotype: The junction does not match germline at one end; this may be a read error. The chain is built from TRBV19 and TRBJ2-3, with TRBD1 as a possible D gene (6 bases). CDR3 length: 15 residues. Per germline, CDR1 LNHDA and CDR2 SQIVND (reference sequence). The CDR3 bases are TGTGCCAGTAGTACAGGACAGTCTAGCACAGATGCGCAGTATTTT. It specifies CASSTGQSSTDAQYF. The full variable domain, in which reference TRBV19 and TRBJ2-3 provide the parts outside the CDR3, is DGGITQSPKYLFRKEGQNVTLSCEQNLNHDAMYWYRQDPGQGLRLIYYSQIVNDFQKGDIAEGYSVSREKKESFPLTVTSAQKNPTAFYLCASSTGQSSTDAQYFGPGTRLTVL.

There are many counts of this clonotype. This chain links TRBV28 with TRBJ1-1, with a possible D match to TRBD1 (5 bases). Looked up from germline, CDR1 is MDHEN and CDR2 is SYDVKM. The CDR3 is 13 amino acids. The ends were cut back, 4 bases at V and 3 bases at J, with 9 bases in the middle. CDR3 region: CASSYGADTEAFF. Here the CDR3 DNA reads TGTGCCAGCAGTTATGGGGCGGACACTGAAGCTTTCTTT.

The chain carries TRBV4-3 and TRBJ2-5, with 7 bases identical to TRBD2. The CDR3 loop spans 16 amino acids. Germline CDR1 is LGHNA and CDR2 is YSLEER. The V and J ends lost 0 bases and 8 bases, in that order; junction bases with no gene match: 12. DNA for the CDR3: TGCGCCAGCAGCCAAGACGGGACGGGGGGTCCAGATACCCAGTACTTC. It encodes CASSQDGTGGPDTQYF.

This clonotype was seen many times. The CDR3 sequence: CASSLAMTSGRNEQFF. The CDR3 DNA reads TGTGCCAGCAGCTTAGCGATGACTAGCGGGAGGAATGAGCAGTTCTTC. The chain combines TRBV7-2 with TRBJ2-1, with 13 positions matching TRBD2. J was trimmed by 7 bases and V by 0 bases; bases with no gene match: 3. This CDR3 has 16 residues. CDR1 and CDR2 (germline): SGHTA, FQGNSA.